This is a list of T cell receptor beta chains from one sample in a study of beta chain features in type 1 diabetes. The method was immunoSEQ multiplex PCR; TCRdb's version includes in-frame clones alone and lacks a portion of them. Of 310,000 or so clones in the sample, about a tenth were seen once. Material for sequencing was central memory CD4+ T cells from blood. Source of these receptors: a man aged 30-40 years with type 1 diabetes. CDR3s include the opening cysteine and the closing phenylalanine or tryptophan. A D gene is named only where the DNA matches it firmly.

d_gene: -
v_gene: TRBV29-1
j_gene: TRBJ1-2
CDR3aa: CSVEDRGDYGYTF

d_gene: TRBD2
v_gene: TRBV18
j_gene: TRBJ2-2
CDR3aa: CASSPGGASTGELFF

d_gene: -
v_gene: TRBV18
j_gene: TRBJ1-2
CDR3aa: CASSQGVLDNYGYTF

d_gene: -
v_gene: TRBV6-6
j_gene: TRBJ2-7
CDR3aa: CASRYVAAYEQYF

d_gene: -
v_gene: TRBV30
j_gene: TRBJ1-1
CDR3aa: CAWRGGDTEAFF

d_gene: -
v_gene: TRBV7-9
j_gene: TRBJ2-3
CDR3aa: CASSIQNTDTQYF

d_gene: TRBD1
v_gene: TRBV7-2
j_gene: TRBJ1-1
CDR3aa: CASSLAGTGEAFF

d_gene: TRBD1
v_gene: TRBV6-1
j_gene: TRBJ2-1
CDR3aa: CASSEALQGANEQFF

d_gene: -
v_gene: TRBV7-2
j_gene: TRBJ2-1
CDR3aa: CASSLDPLYNEQFF

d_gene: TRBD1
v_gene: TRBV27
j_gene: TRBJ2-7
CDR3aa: CASSLTGGKVYEQYF

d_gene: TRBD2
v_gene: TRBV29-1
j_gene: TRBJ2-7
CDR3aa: CSVESGGRQVEQYF

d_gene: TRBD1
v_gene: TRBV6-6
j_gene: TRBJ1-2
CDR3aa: CASSSEAGGYGYTF

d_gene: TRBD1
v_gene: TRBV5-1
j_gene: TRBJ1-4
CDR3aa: CASSSGTGNEKLFF

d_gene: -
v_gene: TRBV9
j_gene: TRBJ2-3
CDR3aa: CASSVGGGPTDTQYF

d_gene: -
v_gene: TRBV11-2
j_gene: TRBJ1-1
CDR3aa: CASSDIKGGPEAFF

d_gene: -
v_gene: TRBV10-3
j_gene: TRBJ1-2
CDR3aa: CAIKPEAYGYTF

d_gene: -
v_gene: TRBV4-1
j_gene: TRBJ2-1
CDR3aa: CASSQELVPGVNEQFF

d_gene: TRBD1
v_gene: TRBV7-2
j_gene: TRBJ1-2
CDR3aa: CASSRNTGGGYTF

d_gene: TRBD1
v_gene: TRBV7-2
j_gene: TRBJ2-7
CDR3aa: CASSEYDRGRPQYF

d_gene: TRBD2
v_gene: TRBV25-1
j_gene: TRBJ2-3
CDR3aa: CASSPGGPQSNTQYF

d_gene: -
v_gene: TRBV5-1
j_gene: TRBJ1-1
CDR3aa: CASSLETALNTEAFF

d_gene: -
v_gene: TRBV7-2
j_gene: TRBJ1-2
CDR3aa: CASSPYRTRGNGYTF

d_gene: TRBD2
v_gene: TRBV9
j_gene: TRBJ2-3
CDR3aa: CASSATSGSSTDTQYF

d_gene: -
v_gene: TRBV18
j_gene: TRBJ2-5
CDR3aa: CASSPPSKGETQYF

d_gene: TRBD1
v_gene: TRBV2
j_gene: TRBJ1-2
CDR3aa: CASRRSGQLNYGYTF

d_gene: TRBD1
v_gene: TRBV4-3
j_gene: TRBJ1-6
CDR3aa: CASSLRTGGADSPLHF

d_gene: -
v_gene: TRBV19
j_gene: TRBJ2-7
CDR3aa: CASSKRTEKLYEQYF

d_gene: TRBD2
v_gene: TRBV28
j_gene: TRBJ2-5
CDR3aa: CAVFGTSVETQYF

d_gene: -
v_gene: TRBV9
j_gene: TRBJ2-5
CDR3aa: CASSVGGQETQYF

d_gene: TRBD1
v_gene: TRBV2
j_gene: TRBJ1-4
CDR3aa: CASSPQGALSEKLFF

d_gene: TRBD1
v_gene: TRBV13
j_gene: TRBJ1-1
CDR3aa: CASSEGQGVSWAFF

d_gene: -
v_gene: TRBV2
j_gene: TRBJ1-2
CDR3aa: CASSAFGTNYGYTF